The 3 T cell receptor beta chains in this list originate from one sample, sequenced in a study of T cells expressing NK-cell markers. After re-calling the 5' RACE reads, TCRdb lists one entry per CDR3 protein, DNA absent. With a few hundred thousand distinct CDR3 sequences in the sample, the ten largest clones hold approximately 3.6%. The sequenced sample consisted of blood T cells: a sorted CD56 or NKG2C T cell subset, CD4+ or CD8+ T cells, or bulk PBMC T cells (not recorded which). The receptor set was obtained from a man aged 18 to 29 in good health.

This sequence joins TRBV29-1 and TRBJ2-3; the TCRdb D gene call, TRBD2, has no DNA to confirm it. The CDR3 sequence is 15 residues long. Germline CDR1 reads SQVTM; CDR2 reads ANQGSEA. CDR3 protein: CSERGIGGTTDTQYF.

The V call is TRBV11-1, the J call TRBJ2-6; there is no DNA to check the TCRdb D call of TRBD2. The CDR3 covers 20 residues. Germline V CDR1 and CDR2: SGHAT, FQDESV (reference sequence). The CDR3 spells CASSLVVAGGLGSGANVLIF.

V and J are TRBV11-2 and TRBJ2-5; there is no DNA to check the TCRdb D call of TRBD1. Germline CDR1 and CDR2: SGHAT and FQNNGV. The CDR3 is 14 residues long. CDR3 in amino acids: CASSLGVVPETQYF.